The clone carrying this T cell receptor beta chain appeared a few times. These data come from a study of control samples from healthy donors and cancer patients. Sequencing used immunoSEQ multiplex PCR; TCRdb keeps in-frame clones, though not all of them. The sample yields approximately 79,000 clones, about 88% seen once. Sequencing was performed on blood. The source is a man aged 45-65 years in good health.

The DNA for the CDR3 is TGTGCTAGTGGTTACAGGACCACTGAAGCTTTCTTT. This encodes CASGYRTTEAFF. The chain employs TRBV12-5 and TRBJ1-1; the D gene is possibly TRBD1 (5 bases). The V end lost 4 bases, the J end lost 4 bases, and 7 bases lay between the germline ends. The CDR3 runs to 12 residues. Germline V lookup: CDR1 LGHNT, CDR2 FRNRAP.